This is a list of T cell receptor beta chains from one sample in a study of cytomegalovirus exposure and HLA in healthy donors. Some clones are missing from TCRdb's copy, which holds only in-frame ones; the method was immunoSEQ multiplex PCR. The data show some 120,000 clones, 85% seen once. The sequencing sample was made of PBMCs. The origin of the receptors is a woman aged 25 to 45 in good health and CMV-seropositive. CDR3s include the opening cysteine and the closing phenylalanine or tryptophan. D genes are given only for firm matches. Clone size, where shown, is once, few, many, or a class for clones that have expanded.

-,TRBV5-1,-,TRBJ1-1,CASSSQGIDTEAFF,TGCGCCAGCAGCTCCCAGGGAATTGACACTGAAGCTTTCTTT
-,TRBV28,-,TRBJ1-5,CASSLQGAVSQPQHF,TGTGCCAGCAGTCTACAGGGTGCGGTAAGTCAGCCCCAGCATTTT
-,TRBV4-1,TRBD2,TRBJ2-1,CASSQELGSGRNEQFF,TGCGCCAGCAGCCAAGAGCTGGGATCCGGGAGGAATGAGCAGTTCTTC
-,TRBV18,-,TRBJ1-1,CASSPPGLNTEAFF,TGTGCCAGCTCACCACCGGGGCTGAACACTGAAGCTTTCTTT
once,TRBV28,TRBD2,TRBJ2-7,CASSRPGTSGTREQYF,TGTGCCAGCAGCCGTCCCGGGACTAGCGGGACGAGGGAGCAGTACTTC
-,TRBV7-9,-,TRBJ2-2,CASSLQGRRGTGELFF,TGTGCCAGCAGCTTACAGGGGCGTAGGGGCACCGGGGAGCTGTTTTTT
-,TRBV7-2,-,TRBJ1-2,CASGLTETYGYTF,TGTGCCAGCGGCTTAACAGAAACCTATGGCTACACCTTC
-,TRBV28,TRBD1,TRBJ2-7,CASSLGDRASYEQYF,TGTGCCAGCAGTTTAGGCGACAGGGCCTCCTACGAGCAGTACTTC
-,TRBV2,-,TRBJ2-5,CASSGQAETQYF,TGTGCCAGCAGTGGACAGGCAGAGACCCAGTACTTC
few,TRBV19,-,TRBJ2-1,CASEDYRNEQFF,TGTGCCAGTGAGGACTATCGAAATGAGCAGTTCTTC
-,TRBV10-2,TRBD1,TRBJ2-5,CASGQTGGRETQYF,TGCGCCAGCGGTCAGACAGGGGGAAGAGAGACCCAGTACTTC
-,TRBV5-6,-,TRBJ2-7,CASTLGLVYEQYF,TGTGCCAGCACCCTGGGGCTAGTCTACGAGCAGTACTTC
-,TRBV7-7,TRBD2,TRBJ2-1,CASSRTSGGAGDEQFF,TGTGCCAGCAGCAGGACTAGCGGGGGGGCCGGGGATGAGCAGTTCTTC
-,TRBV5-1,TRBD1,TRBJ1-4,CASSTGAGEKLFF,TGCGCCAGCAGTACAGGGGCCGGTGAAAAACTGTTTTTT
-,TRBV6-1,-,TRBJ2-7,CASSGTDRSYEQYF,TGTGCCAGCAGTGGAACAGACAGGTCCTACGAGCAGTACTTC
-,TRBV28,-,TRBJ2-3,CASSLSVGAGADTQYF,TGTGCCAGCAGTTTATCGGTAGGTGCAGGGGCAGATACGCAGTATTTT
-,TRBV5-4,TRBD2,TRBJ2-1,CASRGAGGSSYNEQFF,TGTGCCAGTCGGGGGGCGGGAGGTAGCTCCTACAATGAGCAGTTCTTC
-,TRBV7-9,-,TRBJ1-1,CSSGAEAFF,TGTTCCAGCGGGGCCGAAGCTTTCTTT
-,TRBV6-5,-,TRBJ1-3,CASSYTQSGGGNTIYF,TGTGCCAGCAGTTATACCCAGTCCGGGGGAGGAAACACCATATATTTT
-,TRBV28,TRBD1,TRBJ1-2,CASSRDRGVFPSGYTF,TGTGCCAGCAGTCGGGACAGGGGGGTTTTCCCGTCGGGCTACACCTTC
-,TRBV10-2,-,TRBJ2-7,CASSDGRTYEQYF,TGCGCCAGCAGTGACGGCAGGACCTACGAGCAGTACTTC
-,TRBV29-1,-,TRBJ1-2,CSVTGPGEEVHGYTF,TGCAGCGTTACGGGCCCGGGGGAGGAAGTTCATGGCTACACCTTC
-,TRBV18,-,TRBJ1-1,CASSLGTQNTEAFF,TGTGCCAGCTCGCTAGGGACACAGAACACTGAAGCTTTCTTT
-,TRBV18,-,TRBJ2-7,CASSFRTVGGTYEQYF,TGTGCCAGCTCATTTCGTACCGTAGGGGGAACCTACGAGCAGTACTTC
-,TRBV7-9,-,TRBJ1-2,CASSLSGENYGYTF,TGTGCCAGCAGCTTATCAGGGGAGAACTATGGCTACACCTTC
-,TRBV5-4,TRBD1,TRBJ1-4,CASSPGQVNEKLFF,TGTGCCAGCAGCCCGGGACAGGTCAATGAAAAACTGTTTTTT
-,TRBV6-5,-,TRBJ1-1,CASSYAGVGNTEAFF,TGTGCCAGCAGTTACGCGGGGGTGGGGAACACTGAAGCTTTCTTT
-,TRBV30,TRBD1,TRBJ2-7,CAWSLGQGAGEQYF,TGTGCCTGGAGCCTTGGACAGGGCGCGGGGGAGCAGTACTTC
-,TRBV7-6,TRBD1,TRBJ1-5,CASSLRQGDQPQHF,TGTGCCAGCAGCTTACGACAGGGGGATCAGCCCCAGCATTTT
-,TRBV6-6,-,TRBJ1-1,CASLRGGQDTEAFF,TGTGCCTCCCTGAGGGGAGGGCAGGACACTGAAGCTTTCTTT
-,TRBV29-1,-,TRBJ1-1,CSVDPRVSADTEAFF,TGCAGCGTTGATCCCCGGGTAAGTGCGGACACTGAAGCTTTCTTT
-,TRBV15,-,TRBJ1-1,CATSIQGRYEAFF,TGTGCCACCAGCATTCAGGGAAGGTACGAAGCTTTCTTT
-,TRBV28,TRBD1,TRBJ1-2,CASSLQGAGGYGYTF,TGTGCCAGCAGTCTACAGGGGGCCGGGGGCTATGGCTACACCTTC
-,TRBV27,-,TRBJ2-1,CASSLGTLSEQFF,TGTGCCAGCAGTTTAGGTACACTATCTGAGCAGTTCTTC
few,TRBV28,-,TRBJ1-2,CASGTTHPAGGRGYTF,TGTGCCAGCGGGACAACCCACCCGGCGGGGGGCCGAGGCTACACCTTC
-,TRBV2,-,TRBJ1-5,CASSMGMSRNQPQHF,TGTGCCAGCAGTATGGGCATGTCGCGCAATCAGCCCCAGCATTTT
-,TRBV7-2,TRBD2,TRBJ2-3,CASSPGKWEGTDTQYF,TGTGCCAGCAGCCCAGGGAAGTGGGAGGGGACAGATACGCAGTATTTT
-,TRBV10-3,-,TRBJ2-3,CAPMVLGASLNTQYF,TGTGCCCCCATGGTCTTGGGGGCTTCCCTTAATACGCAGTATTTT
-,TRBV28,-,TRBJ1-1,CASSPHSQGTEAFF,TGTGCCAGCAGTCCCCATTCACAGGGCACTGAAGCTTTCTTT
-,TRBV19,TRBD1,TRBJ1-2,CASSTTGAYGYTF,TGTGCCAGTAGTACTACAGGGGCCTATGGCTACACCTTC
-,TRBV7-9,TRBD1,TRBJ1-2,CASSWDRAYGYTF,TGTGCCAGCAGCTGGGACAGGGCCTATGGCTACACCTTC
-,TRBV30,TRBD1,TRBJ1-1,CAWRGTGTATEAFF,TGTGCCTGGAGGGGGACAGGCACAGCAACTGAAGCTTTCTTT
once,TRBV2,-,TRBJ1-2,CASSDNGMGGYTF,TGTGCCAGCAGTGACAACGGGATGGGGGGCTACACCTTC
-,TRBV18,-,TRBJ2-7,CASSANDVRGEQYF,TGTGCCAGCTCCGCGAATGACGTCCGGGGCGAGCAGTACTTC
-,TRBV13,TRBD1,TRBJ1-3,CASSPGTEGNTIYF,TGTGCCAGCAGTCCGGGGACAGAAGGAAACACCATATATTTT
few,TRBV4-2,TRBD1,TRBJ2-2,CASSQDGTAAGELFF,TGTGCCAGCAGCCAAGATGGGACAGCAGCCGGGGAGCTGTTTTTT
-,TRBV28,-,TRBJ2-2,CASSPRGAFTGELFF,TGTGCCAGCAGTCCCCGGGGGGCCTTCACCGGGGAGCTGTTTTTT
-,TRBV27,-,TRBJ1-1,CASSSYAGTEAFF,TGTGCCAGCAGTTCATATGCAGGCACTGAAGCTTTCTTT
-,TRBV19,-,TRBJ1-1,CASGAVLRNTEAFF,TGTGCCAGTGGGGCCGTCCTTCGGAACACTGAAGCTTTCTTT
-,TRBV28,TRBD1,TRBJ1-5,CASRPGTGGYQPQHF,TGTGCCAGCAGGCCCGGGACAGGGGGCTATCAGCCCCAGCATTTT
once,TRBV7-9,-,TRBJ1-1,CASSPPGGSTEAFF,TGTGCCAGCAGCCCCCCGGGTGGAAGTACTGAAGCTTTCTTT
-,TRBV10-3,TRBD1,TRBJ1-1,CAITLGQANTEAFF,TGTGCCATCACCCTAGGACAGGCGAACACTGAAGCTTTCTTT
-,TRBV30,-,TRBJ1-5,CAWSRGSNQPQHF,TGTGCCTGGAGTCGGGGTAGCAATCAGCCCCAGCATTTT
-,TRBV29-1,-,TRBJ2-5,CSVITPGETQYF,TGCAGCGTAATTACCCCGGGGGAGACCCAGTACTTC
-,TRBV6-5,TRBD1,TRBJ2-6,CASSYPVPGQGGVLTF,TGTGCCAGCAGTTACCCAGTCCCGGGACAGGGAGGGGTCCTGACTTTC
-,TRBV6-1,TRBD1,TRBJ2-5,CASSPTGTGVETQYF,TGTGCCAGCAGTCCGACCGGGACAGGGGTGGAGACCCAGTACTTC